The T cell receptor (beta chain) described here comes from a study of T cell changes during pregnancy in multiple sclerosis. The CDR3 sequence is 16 residues long. CDR1 is SEHNR and CDR2 is FQNEAQ in the germline V gene (reference sequence). Trimming removed 1 base from V and 4 bases from J, with 16 bases in between. Sequencing was performed with immunoSEQ multiplex PCR; in TCRdb, only in-frame clones are kept and a portion is missing. The sample consists of about 99,000 clones, around 91% of them appearing once. The V and J genes are TRBV7-9 and TRBJ1-2; D gene unclear. The receptor was derived from a female donor with multiple sclerosis, enrolled in a pregnancy study. The sample in question was peripheral blood, obtained after pregnancy. This chain's CDR3 is CASSLGLAGMVYGYTF. The CDR3 bases are TGTGCCAGCAGCTTAGGATTAGCCGGTATGGTCTATGGCTACACCTTC.